This T cell receptor (beta chain) was sequenced in a study of OX40 agonist ivuxolimab in advanced cancers. The CDR3 contains 13 residues. J was trimmed by 10 bases and V by 5 bases; bases with no gene match: 6. CDR1 and CDR2 (germline): SGHTA, FQGTGA. The data were produced by immunoSEQ multiplex PCR, yet TCRdb's version contains in-frame clones alone and is incomplete. The sample carries around 75,000 clones, around 90% recorded once. This clonotype was sampled from an adult with an advanced solid tumor such as melanoma, head and neck, liver or kidney cancer. The chain has TRBV7-3 and TRBJ2-1, with TRBD2 matching 9 bases. This sample comprised CD4+ or CD8+ T cells sorted from blood, obtained in a trial of the OX40 agonist ivuxolimab. CDR3 residues: CASSLSGSGEQFF. CDR3 sequence (DNA): TGTGCCAGCAGCCTTAGCGGGAGTGGGGAGCAGTTCTTC.